The entry below gives a single T cell receptor (beta chain) sequence along with its context. Germline-derived CDR1 and CDR2 are MNHNY and SVGAGI (reference sequence). The CDR3 sequence is 13 residues long. V dropped 5 bases and J dropped 12 bases, with 17 bases sitting between them. Sequencing used immunoSEQ multiplex PCR; TCRdb keeps in-frame clones, though not all of them. The sample lists some 130,000 clones, 80% to 90% occurring once. This sample stems from a study of cytotoxic CD8 clonotypes in ibrutinib-treated CLL. The sample here was PBMCs, taken after 24 months of ibrutinib treatment. The source is a human donor with chronic lymphocytic leukemia. This chain uses TRBV6-6 with TRBJ1-5, with D possibly being TRBD1 (6 bases). CDR3 region: CASSRQGGYYQHF. CDR3 sequence (DNA): TGTGCCAGCAGTCGACAAGGGGGGTACTACCAGCATTTT.